Below are 18 T cell receptor beta chains sequenced from a single sample in a study of early T cells in non-severe SARS-CoV-2 infection (dated by TCRdb to 2020 to 2023). The library came from 5' RACE. TCRdb names NextSeq 500 as the instrument used. The raw public reads went through TCRdb reprocessing: fastp at Q25, MiXCR clone calling, in-frame beta chains kept. Rows are unified per CDR3 protein, each entry keeping the most common DNA and genes. Counted in this sample were over 70,000 distinct CDR3 sequences; roughly 15% of them appeared once. Of the sample, around 3.7% is held by the ten largest clones. Sequenced here: whole blood, sampled at baseline. The receptors were gathered from an adult who was a healthcare worker with PCR-confirmed SARS-CoV-2 infection or an uninfected control (not recorded which).

Only a few counts were recorded for this clonotype. Relative to the germline gene, one junction end is altered; a read error may explain this. The rearrangement uses TRBV5-5 and TRBJ2-5; TRBD2 matches 10 bases. The CDR3 contains 15 residues. CDR1 and CDR2 (germline): SGHKS, YYEKEE (reference sequence). CDR3 loop: CTSSLAAGGPETQYF. CDR3 bases: TGTACCAGCAGCTTGGCAGCGGGAGGGCCGGAGACCCAGTACTTC.

The chain links TRBV7-9 to TRBJ1-3, with unresolved D. V was cut by 4 bases and J by 8 bases, with 12 bases left in between. CDR3 length: 13 amino acids. Germline-derived CDR1 and CDR2 are SEHNR and FQNEAQ (reference sequence). This CDR3 is CASSSPTRDTIYF. DNA for the CDR3: TGTGCCAGCAGCTCTCCTACCCGAGACACCATATATTTT. The full variable domain, in which reference TRBV7-9 and TRBJ1-3 provide the parts outside the CDR3, is DTGVSQNPRHKITKRGQNVTFRCDPISEHNRLYWYRQTLGQGPEFLTYFQNEAQLEKSRLLSDRFSAERPKGSFSTLEIQRTEQGDSAMYLCASSSPTRDTIYFGEGSWLTVV.

This clonotype was counted many times. The V call is TRBV12-3 or TRBV12-4, the J call TRBJ2-3; D possibly uses TRBD1 or TRBD2 (5 bases each). This CDR3 comprises 12 residues. Trimming removed 8 bases from V and 12 bases from J, with 18 bases in between. CDR3 nucleotides: TGTGCCAGCCTCTCCTGGGACCTCAACCAGTATTTT. Translated: CASLSWDLNQYF.

The V call is TRBV28, the J call TRBJ2-7, with TRBD2 matching over 15 bases. Germline V CDR1 and CDR2: MDHEN, SYDVKM. V lost 6 bases to trimming and J lost 0 bases; unmatched junction nucleotides: 15. The CDR3 has 20 amino acids. Here the CDR3 DNA reads TGTGCCAGCAGACCCCCCCGGACTAGCGGGAGGGCCGGTAGCTCCTACGAGCAGTACTTC. This codes for CASRPPRTSGRAGSSYEQYF.

The CDR3 sequence is CASSSATEDRNYEQYF. The CDR3, as DNA: TGTGCCAGCAGTTCTGCCACGGAGGACAGGAACTACGAGCAGTACTTC. The chain combines TRBV28 with TRBJ2-7; TRBD1 matches at 7 bases. This CDR3 region has 16 residues. The V and J ends lost 4 bases and 3 bases, in that order; junction bases with no gene match: 12. Germline-derived CDR1 and CDR2 are MDHEN and SYDVKM.

At least ten counts were recorded for this clonotype. V is TRBV2 and J is TRBJ1-1; no clear D gene. The germline V and J ends were trimmed by 3 bases and 3 bases, with 2 bases remaining between them. This CDR3 comprises 11 residues. CDR1 and CDR2 (germline): SNHLY, FYNNEI. CDR3 sequence (DNA): TGTGCCAGCAGTGATCACACTGAAGCTTTCTTT. Protein product: CASSDHTEAFF.

The gene calls are TRBV2 and TRBJ2-1; no firm D call. CDR1 and CDR2 from the germline V gene are SNHLY and FYNNEI. With 5 bases removed from V and 3 bases from J, the gap between germline ends came to 11 bases. There are 14 residues in the CDR3. The CDR3 protein is CASSPALGYNEQFF. CDR3 bases: TGTGCCAGCAGTCCCGCGCTGGGCTACAATGAGCAGTTCTTC.

The chain links TRBV6-7 to TRBJ2-7; 9 nucleotides agree with TRBD1. TRBV6-7 is an ORF, and what it does is uncertain. CDR3 length equals 15 residues. The junction had 5 bases not matched to a gene; V was cut back by 5 bases and J by 0 bases. The CDR3 sequence: CASSMGQGPSYEQYF. CDR3 bases: TGTGCCAGCAGTATGGGACAGGGACCCTCCTACGAGCAGTACTTC.

This chain uses TRBV12-3 or TRBV12-4 with TRBJ1-2, with 9 bases that match TRBD1. The trim removed 1 base at V and 2 bases at J, leaving 8 bases unmatched. CDR3 length equals 17 residues. The CDR3 DNA follows: TGTGCCAGCAGTTTAGGTCCGAGGGACAGGGTGAACTATGGCTACACCTTC. It translates to CASSLGPRDRVNYGYTF.

The CDR3 bases are TGTGCCAGCAGCTCAACTAGCGGGAATGCTAATGAGCAGTTCTTC. Translation: CASSSTSGNANEQFF. J is TRBJ2-1 and V is TRBV11-2; 10 bases fit TRBD2. Per the germline V gene, CDR1 is SGHAT and CDR2 is FQNNGV. V shed 4 bases, J shed 7 bases, and the junction held 7 bases outside the gene matches. The CDR3 is 15 residues long.

This clonotype occurred a few times. The gene calls are TRBV20-1 and TRBJ2-5; D remains ambiguous. V was shortened by 0 bases and J by 1 base, with 6 bases between the two germline ends. The CDR3 runs 13 residues. Germline-derived CDR1 and CDR2 are DFQATT and SNEGSKA (reference sequence). This CDR3 reads CSAREVPQETQYF. The CDR3 DNA follows: TGCAGTGCTAGAGAGGTGCCCCAAGAGACCCAGTACTTC.

The sample holds a few counts of this clonotype. The genes are TRBV14 and TRBJ2-1, with TRBD2 matching 9 bases. The CDR3 length is 18 residues. The germline V gene has CDR1 SGHDN and CDR2 FVKESK. Unmatched junction bases numbered 19, after V lost 4 bases and J lost 9 bases. CDR3 DNA sequence: TGTGCCAGCAGCCCCATTTCCGAGACTAGCGGAAAAAGGGGTGAGCAGTTCTTC. It yields the protein CASSPISETSGKRGEQFF.

The V and J genes are TRBV20-1 and TRBJ2-3, with D possibly called TRBD1 or TRBD2 (6 bases each). The V gene's germline CDR1 is DFQATT and CDR2 SNEGSKA (reference sequence). There are 14 residues in the CDR3. Trimming left V 4 bases short and J 2 bases short, with 13 bases between. The CDR3 spells CSAKAGQPTDTQYF. The DNA of the CDR3 is TGCAGTGCTAAGGCGGGACAACCCACAGATACGCAGTATTTT.

This clonotype was observed a few times. The rearrangement uses TRBV6-4 and TRBJ2-1; 10 bases align to TRBD2. Germline V gene sequence: CDR1 MRHNA, CDR2 SNTAGT. The CDR3 contains 14 residues. Trimming cost V 5 bases and J 8 bases; bases outside gene matches: 6. CDR3 DNA: TGTGCCAGCAGTTCCCCCGGGACTAGCGATGAGCAGTTCTTC. Translated: CASSSPGTSDEQFF.

Only a few counts were recorded for this clonotype. V and J are TRBV5-1 and TRBJ2-7; 8 nucleotides match TRBD1. In germline, CDR1 is SGHRS, CDR2 YFSETQ. The CDR3 spans 14 residues. The V and J ends lost 4 bases and 2 bases, in that order; junction bases with no gene match: 5. The CDR3 reads CASSKQGDAYEQYF. DNA of the CDR3: TGCGCCAGCAGCAAACAGGGGGATGCCTACGAGCAGTACTTC.

This clonotype was counted between two and nine times. At one of its ends the junction is not consistent with the germline gene, which may arise from a read error. V usage is TRBV28 and J usage is TRBJ2-1, with TRBD2 matching 7 bases. This CDR3 comprises 14 residues. Germline V lookup: CDR1 MDHEN, CDR2 SYDVKM. The CDR3 nucleotides are TGTGCCAGCAGTTTAGTGGGTAGGGAGGGGCCCCTAATCTTC. It codes for CASSLVGREGPLIF.

This clonotype was picked up a small number of times. This rearrangement joins TRBV11-2 to TRBJ1-2; D possibly corresponds to TRBD1 (5 bases). This CDR3 is 15 amino acids long. The germline V gene encodes CDR1 SGHAT and CDR2 FQNNGV. The V end lost 7 bases, the J end lost 8 bases, and 23 bases lay between the germline ends. CDR3 protein: CASTPSRGRDGGYTF. The CDR3 nucleotides read TGTGCCAGCACCCCCAGTCGGGGACGAGACGGCGGCTACACCTTC.

This clonotype came up many times. The V and J genes are TRBV7-2 and TRBJ2-3; a weak D match, TRBD1 (5 bases). This CDR3 spans 13 amino acids. The V gene's germline CDR1 is SGHTA and CDR2 FQGNSA. V was shortened by 7 bases and J by 2 bases, with 10 bases between the two germline ends. This CDR3 is CASTKGNTDTQYF. The DNA of the CDR3 is TGTGCCAGCACGAAGGGGAACACAGATACGCAGTATTTT. Supplemented by reference TRBV7-2 and TRBJ2-3, the full variable domain reads GAGVSQSPSNKVTEKGKDVELRCDPISGHTALYWYRQSLGQGLEFLIYFQGNSAPDKSGLPSDRFSAERTGGSVSTLTIQRTQQEDSAVYLCASTKGNTDTQYFGPGTRLTVL.